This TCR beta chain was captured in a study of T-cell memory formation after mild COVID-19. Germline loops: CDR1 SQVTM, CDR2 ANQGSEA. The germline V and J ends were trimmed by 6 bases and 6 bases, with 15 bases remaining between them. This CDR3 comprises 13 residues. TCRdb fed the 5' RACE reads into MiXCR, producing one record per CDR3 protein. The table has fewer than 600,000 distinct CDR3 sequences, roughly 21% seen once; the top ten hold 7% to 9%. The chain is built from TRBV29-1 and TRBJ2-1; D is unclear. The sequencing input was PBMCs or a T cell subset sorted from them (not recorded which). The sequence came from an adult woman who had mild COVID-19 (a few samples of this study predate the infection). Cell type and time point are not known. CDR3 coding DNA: TGCAGCGTGTCCCGAGGTTATTCCAATGAGCAGTTCTTC. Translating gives CSVSRGYSNEQFF.